These 20 T cell receptor beta chains originate from one sample sequenced in a study of glioma-infiltrating T cells after dendritic cell vaccination. TCRdb's copy holds only in-frame clones and misses some; the assay was immunoSEQ multiplex PCR. The sample consists of tens of thousands of clones, over 70% of them appearing once. The sample here was blood, taken before dendritic cell vaccination. These receptors were taken from a human donor with glioblastoma.

The rearrangement joins TRBV5-1 to TRBJ2-7; 8 nucleotides align to TRBD2. With 5 bases clipped from V and 3 bases from J, the junction kept 10 bases outside the gene matches. CDR3 length: 15 residues. Germline assignment: CDR1 SGHRS and CDR2 YFSETQ. CDR3 loop: CASSSSLGGDYEQYF. The DNA for the CDR3 is TGCGCCAGCAGTTCCTCTCTCGGGGGGGACTACGAGCAGTACTTC.

This clone was seen once. This sequence joins TRBV7-8 and TRBJ2-7, with 11 bases identical to TRBD2. The CDR3 length is 15 residues. Germline assignment: CDR1 SGHVS and CDR2 FQNEAQ. Trimming cost V 3 bases and J 4 bases; bases outside gene matches: 5. The CDR3 DNA follows: TGTGCCAGCAGCTTTTTTACTAGCGGGAGTTACGAGCAGTACGTC. It is translated as CASSFFTSGSYEQYV.

The rearrangement links TRBV7-2 to TRBJ2-3, with 7 bases matching TRBD1. Per the germline V gene, CDR1 is SGHTA and CDR2 is FQGNSA. V dropped 2 bases and J dropped 2; count of bases not matched to a gene: 4. This CDR3 region has 15 residues. CDR3 sequence reads: CASSLIQGFTDTQYF. In nucleotides, the CDR3 is TGTGCCAGCAGCTTAATACAGGGGTTCACAGATACGCAGTATTTT.

The genes are TRBV7-8 and TRBJ1-5, with D maybe TRBD1 (5 bases). The CDR3 runs 18 residues. CDR1 and CDR2 (germline): SGHVS, FQNEAQ. V lost 1 base, J lost 0 bases, and 16 bases lay in between. The CDR3 region has the DNA TGTGCCAGCAGCTTAGGAATCGCGACAGAATATAGCAATCAGCCCCAGCATTTT. It is translated as CASSLGIATEYSNQPQHF. Variable domain in full (rest from reference TRBV7-8 and TRBJ1-5): GAGVSQSPRYKVAKRGQDVALRCDPISGHVSLFWYQQALGQGPEFLTYFQNEAQLDKSGLPSDRFFAERPEGSVSTLKIQRTQQEDSAVYLCASSLGIATEYSNQPQHFGDGTRLSIL.

Only one count was recorded for this clone. The rearrangement links TRBV5-5 to TRBJ1-1; 11 bases align to TRBD1. Per the germline V gene, CDR1 is SGHKS and CDR2 is YYEKEE (reference sequence). V lost 7 bases to trimming and J lost 3 bases; unmatched junction nucleotides: 14. The CDR3 extends over 17 amino acids. CDR3 amino acids: CASGFRTGGSGDTEAFF. CDR3 DNA sequence: TGTGCCAGCGGTTTTAGGACAGGGGGCTCAGGGGACACTGAAGCTTTCTTT.

The rearrangement joins TRBV5-1 to TRBJ2-3, with 7 nucleotides matching TRBD1. Germline V CDR1 and CDR2: SGHRS, YFSETQ. V dropped 4 bases and J dropped 5; count of bases not matched to a gene: 7. This CDR3 has 14 amino acids. The CDR3 loop reads CASSPTGSRDTQYF. DNA of the CDR3: TGCGCCAGCAGCCCGACAGGGTCTAGAGATACGCAGTATTTT. The full variable domain, rest sourced from reference TRBV5-1 and TRBJ2-3, is KAGVTQTPRYLIKTRGQQVTLSCSPISGHRSVSWYQQTPGQGLQFLFEYFSETQRNKGNFPGRFSGRQFSNSRSEMNVSTLELGDSALYLCASSPTGSRDTQYFGPGTRLTVL.

The V call is TRBV2, the J call TRBJ2-5; a weak D match, TRBD2 (6 bases). Trimming took 8 bases from V and 3 from J, leaving 10 bases between them. The CDR3 extends over 12 amino acids. Germline CDR1 reads SNHLY; CDR2 reads FYNNEI. The CDR3 loop reads CASRWEEETQYF. The DNA for the CDR3 is TGTGCCAGCCGGTGGGAGGAAGAGACCCAGTACTTC.

The chain links TRBV18 to TRBJ1-5, with a weak D call TRBD1 (5 bases). V was trimmed by 4 bases and J by 5 bases, leaving 12 bases between them. This CDR3 region has 14 residues. Looked up from germline, CDR1 is KGHSH and CDR2 is LQKENI. As DNA, the CDR3 is TGTGCCAGCTCACTAGGGGATTCCGATCAGCCCCAGCATTTT. This codes for CASSLGDSDQPQHF.

This rearrangement joins TRBV27 to TRBJ2-1; 14 nucleotides agree with TRBD2. In germline, CDR1 is MNHEY, CDR2 SMNVEV (reference sequence). The CDR3 runs to 15 residues. The V gene end was trimmed by 6 bases and the J gene end by 10 bases; junction bases not matched to a gene: 8. The CDR3 reads CASSWGTSGSGEQFF. In nucleotides, the CDR3 is TGTGCCAGCAGCTGGGGGACTAGCGGGAGTGGAGAGCAGTTCTTC.

The rearrangement uses TRBV19 and TRBJ2-5; D might be TRBD1 (6 bases). This CDR3 spans 15 amino acids. From germline, CDR1 is LNHDA and CDR2 SQIVND (reference sequence). Trimming left V 6 bases short and J 4 bases short, with 18 bases between. CDR3 protein: CASSIGQGSVETQYF. The DNA of the CDR3 is TGTGCCAGTAGCATCGGCCAGGGGTCGGTAGAGACCCAGTACTTC.

The chain employs TRBV7-7 and TRBJ2-7; TRBD2 matches 8 bases. V lost 4 bases to trimming and J lost 5 bases; unmatched junction nucleotides: 4. Germline CDR1 reads SSHAT; CDR2 reads FNYEAQ (reference sequence). This CDR3 comprises 13 residues. The CDR3, as DNA: TGTGCCAGCAGCTCCACGGGGGGGAACGAGCAGTACTTC. It translates to CASSSTGGNEQYF.

V gene TRBV19 combines with J gene TRBJ1-5, with TRBD1 matching 10 bases. The junction had 9 bases not matched to a gene; V was cut back by 5 bases and J by 5 bases. Germline CDR1 reads LNHDA; CDR2 reads SQIVND (reference sequence). CDR3 length equals 16 residues. The CDR3 protein is CASSARGQGTHQPQHF. The CDR3 DNA sequence: TGTGCCAGTAGTGCTCGGGGACAGGGGACCCATCAGCCCCAGCATTTT.

V gene TRBV13 combines with J gene TRBJ2-3; D gene uncertain. Germline V gene lookup returns CDR1 PRHDT and CDR2 FYEKMQ (reference sequence). The CDR3 has 13 amino acids. Trimming took off 4 bases at V and 0 bases at J, with 5 bases between the two ends. The CDR3 region is CASSSLSTDTQYF. In DNA form, the CDR3 reads TGTGCCAGCAGCTCTCTAAGCACAGATACGCAGTATTTT.

This clone was found a few times. J is TRBJ1-1 and V is TRBV6-1; 9 positions match TRBD1. The CDR3 spans 14 residues. Germline loops: CDR1 MNHNS, CDR2 SASEGT. V lost 5 bases, J lost 5 bases, and 6 bases stayed unmatched. The CDR3 region is CASSTGGPRTEAFF. The CDR3 nucleotides are TGTGCCAGCAGTACAGGGGGCCCGAGGACTGAAGCTTTCTTT.

The gene calls are TRBV9 and TRBJ2-1, with 8 bases identical to TRBD2. CDR3 length equals 16 residues. Germline V gene data show CDR1 as SGDLS and CDR2 as YYNGEE. V shed 0 bases and J 4 bases; nucleotides not matched to a gene: 6. DNA for the CDR3: TGTGCCAGCAGCGTAGCTTTCGGGAGGGGATACAATGAGCAGTTCTTC. As protein: CASSVAFGRGYNEQFF.

This chain links TRBV27 with TRBJ2-7; D possibly corresponds to TRBD1 (5 bases). This CDR3 is built from 14 residues. The V and J ends lost 7 bases and 4 bases respectively, with 17 bases between them. Looked up from germline, CDR1 is MNHEY and CDR2 is SMNVEV (reference sequence). In DNA, the CDR3 is TGTGCCAGCACCTTAAGGTGGGGCAGTTACGAGCAGTACTTC. Its protein is CASTLRWGSYEQYF.

The chain recombines TRBV7-9 with TRBJ2-1; 15 bases match TRBD2. The CDR3 runs 19 residues. Per germline, CDR1 SEHNR and CDR2 FQNEAQ (reference sequence). The J segment lost 4 bases and the V segment lost 5 bases, leaving 12 bases of the junction unmatched. The CDR3 reads CASSPGLAGGRVWYNEQFF. CDR3 DNA: TGTGCCAGCAGCCCGGGACTAGCGGGAGGTAGAGTCTGGTACAATGAGCAGTTCTTC. The full variable domain, its missing parts supplied by reference TRBV7-9 and TRBJ2-1, is DTGVSQNPRHKITKRGQNVTFRCDPISEHNRLYWYRQTLGQGPEFLTYFQNEAQLEKSRLLSDRFSAERPKGSFSTLEIQRTEQGDSAMYLCASSPGLAGGRVWYNEQFFGPGTRLTVL.

The chain has TRBV2 and TRBJ1-1; the D is unclear. The CDR3 contains 11 residues. V was clipped by 4 bases and J by 2 bases, with 2 bases between them. Germline values: CDR1 SNHLY, CDR2 FYNNEI. This CDR3 reads CASSVNTEAFF. In nucleotides, the CDR3 is TGTGCCAGCAGTGTAAACACTGAAGCTTTCTTT. The full variable domain, in which reference TRBV2 and TRBJ1-1 provide the parts outside the CDR3, is EPEVTQTPSHQVTQMGQEVILRCVPISNHLYFYWYRQILGQKVEFLVSFYNNEISEKSEIFDDQFSVERPDGSNFTLKIRSTKLEDSAMYFCASSVNTEAFFGQGTRLTVV.

This clone was recorded once. The rearrangement links TRBV15 to TRBJ2-7; 7 nucleotides line up with TRBD2. The junction had 3 bases not matched to a gene; V was cut back by 0 bases and J by 4 bases. Germline V gene data show CDR1 as LNHNV and CDR2 as YYDKDF (reference sequence). This CDR3 has 14 amino acids. The CDR3 sequence: CATSRERGIYEQYF. In DNA form, the CDR3 reads TGTGCCACCAGCAGAGAGCGGGGGATTTACGAGCAGTACTTC.

The chain recombines TRBV29-1 with TRBJ1-5; TRBD1 matches 9 bases. With V trimmed by 6 bases and J by 6 bases, 12 bases remained unmatched. Germline lookup yields CDR1 SQVTM and CDR2 ANQGSEA. This CDR3 has 15 residues. CDR3 sequence (DNA): TGCAGCGTCGCCGCCGGGACAGGGTCCCCTCAGCCCCAGCATTTT. This encodes CSVAAGTGSPQPQHF.